These 13 T cell receptor beta chains were all obtained from the same sample, sequenced in a study of blood T cell repertoires in COVID-19. Sequencing used immunoSEQ multiplex PCR; TCRdb keeps in-frame clones, though not all of them. The data show nearly 45,000 clones, with about 86% seen just once and under 45% held by the top ten. The material sequenced was peripheral blood. These receptors were taken from a human donor in a cohort sampled during active COVID-19.

This chain connects TRBV12-5 to TRBJ2-3, with TRBD2 matching 7 bases. The length of the CDR3 is 20 residues. Trimming took 0 bases from V and 4 from J; bases not matched to a gene: 19. Germline V lookup: CDR1 LGHNT, CDR2 FRNRAP. CDR3 amino acids: CASGLVFYISGRERADTQYF. DNA for the CDR3: TGTGCTAGTGGTTTGGTATTCTATATCTCGGGGCGGGAGCGGGCAGATACGCAGTATTTT.

This chain uses TRBV2 with TRBJ2-5, with 14 bases identical to TRBD2. CDR1 and CDR2 (germline): SNHLY, FYNNEI. This CDR3 spans 16 amino acids. Trimming cost V 4 bases and J 1 base; bases outside gene matches: 2. CDR3 bases: TGTGCCAGCAGTGCAGGACTAGCGGGGGGCCAAGAGACCCAGTACTTC. Amino acid sequence: CASSAGLAGGQETQYF.

CDR3 sequence reads: CASSLQGIVQYF. CDR3 bases: TGTGCCAGCAGCTTACAGGGTATTGTTCAGTACTTC. V and J are TRBV7-8 and TRBJ2-4, with D perhaps TRBD1 (5 bases). Germline V lookup: CDR1 SGHVS, CDR2 FQNEAQ. Trimming cost V 2 bases and J 11 bases, with 10 bases left between them. The CDR3 spans 12 residues.

The chain employs TRBV6-5 and TRBJ2-7; possibly TRBD1 for D (6 bases). This CDR3 contains 15 residues. Germline lookup yields CDR1 MNHEY and CDR2 SVGAGI. Between the trimmed V and J ends, which lost 0 bases and 5 bases, there was a span of 14 bases. DNA of the CDR3: TGTGCCAGCAGTTACTCCAACCCAGGGGCCCACGAGCAGTACTTC. Amino acids: CASSYSNPGAHEQYF.

The J gene is TRBJ1-2, the V gene TRBV4-3; the match to TRBD1 covers 7 bases. The J segment lost 4 bases and the V segment lost 0 bases, leaving 5 bases of the junction unmatched. The germline V gene encodes CDR1 LGHNA and CDR2 YSLEER. The CDR3 totals 15 residues. DNA for the CDR3: TGCGCCAGCAGCCAAGATCCGACAGGGTCCTATGGCTACACCTTC. Its protein product is CASSQDPTGSYGYTF.

This chain uses TRBV28 with TRBJ1-1; perhaps TRBD1 as D (6 bases). The germline V gene has CDR1 MDHEN and CDR2 SYDVKM. The CDR3 runs to 16 residues. V was pared by 0 bases and J by 3 bases, with 14 bases between. The CDR3, as DNA: TGTGCCAGCAGTTTATGGGCAGGGGTTCGGGACACTGAAGCTTTCTTT. Translated, it gives CASSLWAGVRDTEAFF.

The gene calls are TRBV12-3 or TRBV12-4 and TRBJ2-7; 7 bases line up with TRBD1. The V segment lost 2 bases and the J segment 6 bases; nucleotides outside the gene matches: 4. The CDR3 contains 13 residues. DNA of the CDR3: TGTGCCAGCAGTTTACAACAGGGGCTCGAGCAGTACTTC. Translation gives CASSLQQGLEQYF.

CDR3 residues: CASSRDRDQAEAFF. As DNA, the CDR3 is TGTGCCAGCAGCCGGGACAGGGATCAGGCTGAAGCTTTCTTT. This rearrangement joins TRBV6-4 to TRBJ1-1; the match to TRBD1 covers 9 bases. The CDR3 loop spans 14 amino acids. Unmatched junction bases numbered 8, after V lost 6 bases and J lost 6 bases. Germline CDR1 MRHNA, CDR2 SNTAGT.

The table lists this clone with a few counts. The chain links TRBV7-6 to TRBJ1-5; unclear D gene. This CDR3 spans 15 amino acids. Trimming pared 1 base from V and 4 bases from J, leaving 11 bases between. Germline V gene sequence: CDR1 SGHVS, CDR2 FNYEAQ. DNA of the CDR3: TGTGCCAGCAGCTTAGAGCCGGGAAATAATCAGCCCCAGCATTTT. Amino acid sequence: CASSLEPGNNQPQHF.

V gene TRBV5-1 combines with J gene TRBJ2-1; D unclear. CDR1 is SGHRS and CDR2 is YFSETQ in the germline V gene. The CDR3 is made up of 12 amino acids. Trimming removed 1 base at V and 6 bases at J, with 5 bases between. The CDR3 coding sequence is TGCGCCAGCAGCTTGCGAGTCAATGAGCAGTTCTTC. This gives the protein CASSLRVNEQFF. Complete variable domain (other parts from reference TRBV5-1 and TRBJ2-1): KAGVTQTPRYLIKTRGQQVTLSCSPISGHRSVSWYQQTPGQGLQFLFEYFSETQRNKGNFPGRFSGRQFSNSRSEMNVSTLELGDSALYLCASSLRVNEQFFGPGTRLTVL.

The V and J genes are TRBV29-1 and TRBJ1-2; D call uncertain. V lost 4 bases, J lost 2 bases, and 8 bases lay in between. Germline CDR1 SQVTM, CDR2 ANQGSEA. This CDR3 has 12 amino acids. Written as DNA, the CDR3 is TGCAGCGTTGGGGCGGGAAACTATGGCTACACCTTC. It translates to CSVGAGNYGYTF.

The J gene is TRBJ2-5, the V gene TRBV19; 12 nucleotides align to TRBD2. The germline V gene has CDR1 LNHDA and CDR2 SQIVND (reference sequence). There are 15 residues in the CDR3. Germline trimming cut 4 bases from V and 5 bases from J; bases unmatched to any gene: 5. The CDR3: CASSTRLAGVETQYF. Written as DNA, the CDR3 is TGTGCCAGTAGTACCAGACTAGCGGGGGTGGAGACCCAGTACTTC.

The V call is TRBV21-1, the J call TRBJ2-7; the table's TRBD1 call for D was not verified on the DNA. TRBV21-1 is noted as a pseudogene. CDR3 length: 15 residues. CDR3 coding DNA: TGTGCCAGCAGCAAATACCTGGACAGGGTATCCGATAAGTACGTC. Translated: CASSKYLDRVSDKYV.